The 3 T cell receptor beta chains given below trace back to one sample, sequenced in a study of blood T cell repertoires in COVID-19. Profiled with immunoSEQ multiplex PCR; TCRdb holds only in-frame clones, not every one. This sample has about 290,000 clones, with approximately 86% found just once. The sample consisted of peripheral blood. These receptors were obtained from a woman aged 45-59 years with active or convalescent COVID-19.

The rearrangement joins TRBV18 to TRBJ2-7; a weak D match, TRBD1 (6 bases). The V gene lost 2 bases and the J gene lost 6 bases, with 8 bases spanning the gap. Per germline, CDR1 KGHSH and CDR2 LQKENI. CDR3 length: 12 amino acids. CDR3 loop: CASSPGTLEQYF. Written as DNA, the CDR3 is TGTGCCAGCTCACCAGGGACACTCGAGCAGTACTTC.

This clone was recorded a few times. V and J are TRBV4-1 and TRBJ2-1, with D possibly being TRBD2 (6 bases). Trimming shortened V by 1 base and J by 6 bases, and 22 bases separated the two germline ends. The CDR3 is 18 residues long. Germline V gives CDR1 MGHRA, CDR2 YSYEKL. CDR3: CASSQGNFRDWWVNEQFF. Here the CDR3 DNA reads TGCGCCAGCAGCCAAGGCAACTTCCGGGACTGGTGGGTCAATGAGCAGTTCTTC.

As to this clone: Mismatch with germline at one junction end may stem from a read error. The chain's CDR3 is CASSRTLAGGYNEQFF. Written as DNA, the CDR3 is TGTGCTAGCAGCCGCACTCTAGCGGGAGGGTATAATGAGCAGTTCTTC. The chain combines TRBV7-7 with TRBJ2-1, with 12 bases aligning to TRBD2. The CDR3 has 16 amino acids. Per germline, CDR1 SSHAT and CDR2 FNYEAQ (reference sequence).